The 2 T cell receptor beta chains below all came from one sample that was sequenced in a study of T-cell memory formation after mild COVID-19. One entry per CDR3 protein, called by TCRdb with MiXCR from the 5' RACE reads. Here the sample spans 450,000 to 700,000 distinct CDR3 sequences, roughly 18% being singletons. The source material was PBMCs or a T cell subset sorted from them (not recorded which). The receptors here all came from an adult woman who had mild COVID-19 (a few samples of this study predate the infection). Cell type and time point are not known.

The gene calls are TRBV20-1 and TRBJ2-5; TRBD1 matches at 9 bases. Germline CDR1 DFQATT, CDR2 SNEGSKA (reference sequence). This CDR3 comprises 13 residues. The V segment lost 3 bases and the J segment 3 bases; nucleotides outside the gene matches: 2. This CDR3 reads CSASGTGKETQYF. The CDR3 coding sequence is TGCAGTGCTAGCGGGACAGGGAAAGAGACCCAGTACTTC.

The chain carries TRBV29-1 and TRBJ2-5; no reliable D call. From germline, CDR1 is SQVTM and CDR2 ANQGSEA. The CDR3 has 15 residues. Deletions cut 7 bases from V and 0 bases from J, with 18 bases between. The CDR3 protein is CSAEVHVTDQETQYF. DNA for the CDR3: TGCAGCGCTGAGGTTCATGTTACCGACCAAGAGACCCAGTACTTC.